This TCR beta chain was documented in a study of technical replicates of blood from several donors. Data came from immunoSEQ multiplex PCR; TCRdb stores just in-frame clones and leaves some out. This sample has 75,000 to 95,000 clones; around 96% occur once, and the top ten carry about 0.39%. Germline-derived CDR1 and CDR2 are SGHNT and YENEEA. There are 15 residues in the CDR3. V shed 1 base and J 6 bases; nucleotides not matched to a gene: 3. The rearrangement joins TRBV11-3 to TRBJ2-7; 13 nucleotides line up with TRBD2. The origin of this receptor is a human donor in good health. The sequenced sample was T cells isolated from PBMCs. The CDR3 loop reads CASSLVGLAGAEQYF. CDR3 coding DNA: TGTGCCAGCAGCTTAGTCGGACTAGCGGGAGCCGAGCAGTACTTC.